This T cell receptor beta chain emerged from a study of OX40 agonist ivuxolimab in advanced cancers. At the level of the study: Intravenous ivuxolimab was administered to patients every 2 weeks at 0.01 to 10 mg/kg.

Findings of the study overall: Antigens targeted by the expanded peripheral T cells were not determined.

Patients were excluded for autoimmune disease history or systemic immunosuppression. Only in-frame clones appear in the TCRdb table, and some are missing; sequencing was by immunoSEQ multiplex PCR. Of some 40,000 clones in the sample, approximately 80% were seen once. A remark on this clone: Its target is unknown.

Trimming pared 6 bases from V and 5 bases from J, leaving 13 bases between. The CDR3 loop spans 13 amino acids. Germline CDR1 and CDR2: MDHEN and SYDVKM. The sample consisted of CD4+ or CD8+ T cells sorted from blood, taken in a trial of the OX40 agonist ivuxolimab. The V gene is TRBV28, the J gene TRBJ1-2, with D maybe TRBD1 (6 bases). This sequence originates from an adult with an advanced solid tumor such as melanoma, head and neck, liver or kidney cancer. The CDR3 sequence: CASSLGQNYGYTF. In DNA form, the CDR3 reads TGTGCCAGCAGCCTAGGACAGAATTATGGCTACACCTTC.